These 5 T cell receptor beta chains share one sample of origin, sequenced in a study of human T cells and chemical hapten exposure. Time point reported: pre-sensitization, week 0. Stated treatment: therapeutic diphenylcyclopropenone sensitization with weekly scalp DPC. TCRdb re-derived calls from the RACE reads in MiXCR, one entry per CDR3 protein. This repertoire shows around 60,000 distinct CDR3 sequences, 6.5% to 8.5% found once; its top ten account for 1.5% to 2%. The sample in question was whole blood, obtained in connection with sensitization to the hapten diphenylcyclopropenone (DPC). The receptor set was obtained from a woman under 40 with alopecia areata. Some clones in this sample may be carry-over from other donors' samples.

This clonotype appeared many times. The chain links TRBV6-5 to TRBJ1-1; TRBD1 matches 7 bases. Trimming cost V 5 bases and J 10 bases; bases outside gene matches: 13. This CDR3 spans 14 amino acids. The V gene's germline CDR1 is MNHEY and CDR2 SVGAGI. The CDR3 DNA is TGTGCCAGCAGTGAAGGGACAGCTTCCTTTAGAGCTTTCTTT. This encodes CASSEGTASFRAFF.

This clonotype was observed a handful of times. V gene TRBV20-1 combines with J gene TRBJ1-3, with D perhaps matching TRBD1 (5 bases). Germline values: CDR1 DFQATT, CDR2 SNEGSKA (reference sequence). Trimming removed 2 bases from V and 0 bases from J, with 8 bases in between. The CDR3 loop spans 14 amino acids. In DNA form, the CDR3 reads TGCAGTGCTAGAAGGGGTGACTCTGGAAACACCATATATTTT. It yields the protein CSARRGDSGNTIYF.

This clonotype was counted only a few times. The chain recombines TRBV7-8 with TRBJ2-7; D not resolved. The CDR3 is 14 residues long. Between the trimmed V and J ends, which lost 0 bases and 3 bases, there was a span of 9 bases. Germline assignment: CDR1 SGHVS and CDR2 FQNEAQ. In nucleotides, the CDR3 is TGTGCCAGCAGCTTAGCGCTGTCTGTCTACGAGCAGTACTTC. Translated, it gives CASSLALSVYEQYF.

The sample holds many counts of this clonotype. This chain links TRBV5-1 with TRBJ2-1, with 7 nucleotides matching TRBD1. Per the germline V gene, CDR1 is SGHRS and CDR2 is YFSETQ. CDR3 size: 13 residues. The V segment lost 3 bases and the J segment 9 bases; nucleotides outside the gene matches: 6. DNA for the CDR3: TGCGCCAGCAGCTATGGACAGGCTGGTGAGCAGTTCTTC. Its protein is CASSYGQAGEQFF.

At least ten counts were recorded for this clonotype. V and J are TRBV21-1 and TRBJ1-5; the table calls TRBD1, which could not be checked here. TRBV21-1 represents a pseudogene. This CDR3 contains 17 residues. CDR3: CASSKVEGQGDNQPQHF. The CDR3 DNA follows: TGTGCCAGCAGCAAAGTAGAGGGACAGGGGGACAATCAGCCCCAGCATTTT.